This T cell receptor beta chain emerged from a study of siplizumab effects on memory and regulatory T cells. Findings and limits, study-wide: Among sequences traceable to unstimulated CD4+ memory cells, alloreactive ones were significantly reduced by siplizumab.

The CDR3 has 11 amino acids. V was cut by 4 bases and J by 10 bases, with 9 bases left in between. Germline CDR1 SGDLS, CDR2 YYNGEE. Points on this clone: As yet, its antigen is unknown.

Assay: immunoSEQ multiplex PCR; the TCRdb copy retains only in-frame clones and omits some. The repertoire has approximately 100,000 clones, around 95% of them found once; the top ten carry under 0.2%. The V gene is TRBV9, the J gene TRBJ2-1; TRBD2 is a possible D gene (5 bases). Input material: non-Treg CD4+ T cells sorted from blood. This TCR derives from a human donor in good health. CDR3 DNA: TGTGCCAGCAGCCACGGGGTAGAGCAGTTCTTC. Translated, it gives CASSHGVEQFF.